These 21 T cell receptor beta chains originate from one sample sequenced in a study of blood T cells in healthy people across ages (dated by TCRdb to between 2014 and 2017). Libraries were made using 5' RACE. The listed sequencing device is Illumina HiSeq 2500. A second PCR of about 6 to 11 cycles was run with a J-beta primer mix and a sample-barcoded 5' primer. The public reads were reanalyzed by TCRdb: fastp trimming at Q25, MiXCR alignment, in-frame beta chains only. Entries that share a CDR3 protein sequence are merged under the most common genes and DNA. For this sample the table gives around 800,000 distinct CDR3 sequences, of which under 55% were detected only once. Roughly a fifth of the sample lies in the top ten. Sample: blood. The receptors derive from a man aged 60 to 75 in good health.

The chain links TRBV5-1 to TRBJ2-5; the D is unclear. Trimming took off 5 bases at V and 0 bases at J, with 17 bases between the two ends. CDR3 size: 16 residues. Germline V gene data show CDR1 as SGHRS and CDR2 as YFSETQ. The CDR3 protein is CASSLTGSGNQETQYF. CDR3 nucleotides: TGCGCCAGCAGTTTGACCGGGTCAGGTAACCAAGAGACCCAGTACTTC.

About this clonotype itself: The germline gene is not matched at one end of the junction; a read error may be the cause. The rearrangement joins TRBV6-2 or TRBV6-3 to TRBJ2-1, with 9 bases that match TRBD2. Germline loops: CDR1 MNHEY, CDR2 SVGEGT. There are 17 residues in the CDR3. The CDR3 nucleotides are TGTGCCAGCAGTAGCCCTAGCGGGGTAGGCTCCTACAATGAGCGGTTCTTC. Amino acids: CASSSPSGVGSYNERFF.

V and J are TRBV27 and TRBJ2-6; D call uncertain. Germline assignment: CDR1 MNHEY and CDR2 SMNVEV (reference sequence). Trimming pared 10 bases from V and 1 base from J, leaving 8 bases between. The CDR3 length is 13 residues. The CDR3 sequence is CATQRSGANVLTF. The DNA of the CDR3 is TGTGCCACCCAGAGGTCTGGGGCCAACGTCCTGACTTTC.

The chain joins TRBV2 to TRBJ2-1; the D call may be TRBD1 or TRBD2 (5 bases each). The CDR3 covers 14 residues. V lost 7 bases, J lost 5 bases, and 15 bases lay in between. The germline V gene has CDR1 SNHLY and CDR2 FYNNEI. CDR3 sequence (DNA): TGTGCCAGCATTGGGGGTTCGAGGAACAATGAGCAGTTCTTC. Amino acid sequence: CASIGGSRNNEQFF.

The chain carries TRBV6-5 and TRBJ1-2; no clear D. This CDR3 has 13 residues. Germline V gene data show CDR1 as MNHEY and CDR2 as SVGAGI. Deletions cut 7 bases from V and 8 bases from J, with 17 bases between. The CDR3 DNA follows: TGTGCCAGCACCCCAGCGACCTTTCTGGGCTACACCTTC. Amino acid sequence: CASTPATFLGYTF.

The chain joins TRBV29-1 to TRBJ2-2, with D hard to call. The CDR3 has 13 residues. V was trimmed by 6 bases and J by 3 bases, leaving 11 bases between them. Germline CDR1 reads SQVTM; CDR2 reads ANQGSEA. CDR3 bases: TGCAGCGTCCGTAACTTATACACCGGGGAGCTGTTTTTT. This encodes CSVRNLYTGELFF.

This clonotype was observed a few times. The chain employs TRBV29-1 and TRBJ2-3; 9 nucleotides match TRBD1. The germline CDR1 and CDR2 sequences are SQVTM and ANQGSEA. V trimming: 4 bases; J trimming: 14 bases; junction bases outside the gene matches: 7. The CDR3 is 11 residues long. The CDR3 nucleotides read TGCAGCGTTGGGTTAGGGGACAGGGTGTATTTT. Protein: CSVGLGDRVYF.

This clonotype turned up a few times. The rearrangement uses TRBV5-1 and TRBJ2-5, with a possible D match to TRBD1 (5 bases). TRBJ2-7 explains the end of the DNA better; the J call may be wrong. The V gene's germline CDR1 is SGHRS and CDR2 YFSETQ. The CDR3 covers 15 residues. Here the CDR3 DNA reads TGCGCCAGCAGCTTGGATGCCCAGGGTACCTACGAGCAGTACTTC. Protein: CASSLDAQGTYEQYF.

The rearrangement joins TRBV20-1 to TRBJ2-5, with 9 nucleotides matching TRBD1. In germline, CDR1 is DFQATT, CDR2 SNEGSKA (reference sequence). Losses at the gene ends were 1 base for V and 2 bases for J; bases not matched to a gene: 8. This CDR3 has 16 residues. The CDR3, as DNA: TGCAGTGCTAGAGCACCAGACAGGGGGATGCAAGAGACCCAGTACTTC. It codes for CSARAPDRGMQETQYF.

The rearrangement uses TRBV2 and TRBJ2-7, with D perhaps TRBD1 (5 bases). Germline V gene data show CDR1 as SNHLY and CDR2 as FYNNEI. V shed 6 bases and J shed 2 bases, with 17 bases lying between them. The CDR3 is made up of 15 amino acids. CDR3 DNA sequence: TGTGCCAGCAGGACCCCAGGGAATCCGACCTACGAGCAGTACTTC. Residues: CASRTPGNPTYEQYF.

J is TRBJ2-3 and V is TRBV7-3, with D perhaps assigned TRBD1 or TRBD2 (5 bases each). The CDR3 consists of 12 residues. Germline lookup yields CDR1 SGHTA and CDR2 FQGTGA. The germline V and J ends were trimmed by 5 bases and 8 bases, with 11 bases remaining between them. CDR3 in DNA: TGTGCCAGCAGCCGAGGGGTTGGTACGCAGTATTTT. Translation: CASSRGVGTQYF.

The gene calls are TRBV20-1 and TRBJ2-2; unclear D gene. V lost 6 bases and J lost 6, with 20 bases in between. In germline, CDR1 is DFQATT, CDR2 SNEGSKA (reference sequence). There are 15 residues in the CDR3. The CDR3 DNA reads TGCAGTGCCGAGAGGTTGAACAGTGGGGCCGGGGAGCTGTTTTTT. Translation: CSAERLNSGAGELFF.

A word on this clonotype: This may stem from a read error, because a much larger clone lies one nucleotide away. The chain combines TRBV7-2 with TRBJ2-7; the D is unclear. This CDR3 has 14 residues. Trimming took 0 bases from V and 0 from J, leaving 6 bases between them. CDR1 is SGHTA, CDR2 FQGNSA, per germline. The CDR3 spells CTSSLAAGSYEQYF. In DNA, the CDR3 is TGTACCAGCAGCTTAGCGGCAGGCTCCTACGAGCAGTACTTC.

The CDR3 reads CASSEGGEGYNEQFF. The CDR3 DNA is TGTGCCAGCAGTGAAGGGGGGGAAGGATACAATGAGCAGTTCTTC. The chain uses TRBV6-1 and TRBJ2-1, with a tentative D call TRBD2 (6 bases). Per germline, CDR1 MNHNS and CDR2 SASEGT. There are 15 residues in the CDR3. With 1 base removed from V and 4 bases from J, the gap between germline ends came to 11 bases.

V and J are TRBV3-1 and TRBJ1-1, with D unclear. The ends were cut back, 3 bases at V and 8 bases at J, with 7 bases in the middle. CDR3 length equals 11 residues. The germline V gene encodes CDR1 LGHDT and CDR2 YNNKEL (reference sequence). The CDR3 here is CASSQVGEAFF. The CDR3 region has the DNA TGTGCCAGCAGCCAGGTCGGGGAAGCTTTCTTT.

This clonotype was seen repeatedly, ten times or more. The chain recombines TRBV5-1 with TRBJ2-5; 13 nucleotides agree with TRBD2. Germline assignment: CDR1 SGHRS and CDR2 YFSETQ. Trimming cost V 4 bases and J 2 bases; bases outside gene matches: 5. The CDR3 totals 16 residues. Here the CDR3 reads CASSPGLAGAQETQYF. The DNA for the CDR3 is TGCGCCAGCAGCCCCGGACTAGCGGGGGCACAAGAGACCCAGTACTTC. Variable domain in full (rest from reference TRBV5-1 and TRBJ2-5): KAGVTQTPRYLIKTRGQQVTLSCSPISGHRSVSWYQQTPGQGLQFLFEYFSETQRNKGNFPGRFSGRQFSNSRSEMNVSTLELGDSALYLCASSPGLAGAQETQYFGPGTRLLVL.

This chain connects TRBV7-2 to TRBJ1-1, with 8 bases lining up with TRBD1. Looked up from germline, CDR1 is SGHTA and CDR2 is FQGNSA. Trimming at V came to 2 bases and at J to 11 bases, leaving 7 bases not matched to a gene. The CDR3 consists of 13 residues. CDR3 DNA: TGTGCCAGCAGCTTAAGGCAGGGGGCGTCGGCTTTCTTT. Translation gives CASSLRQGASAFF. Looking up the rest from reference TRBV7-2 and TRBJ1-1 gives the full variable domain: GAGVSQSPSNKVTEKGKDVELRCDPISGHTALYWYRQSLGQGLEFLIYFQGNSAPDKSGLPSDRFSAERTGGSVSTLTIQRTQQEDSAVYLCASSLRQGASAFFGQGTRLTVV.

A note on this clonotype: At one end, the junction sequence differs from germline, possibly due to a read error. CDR3 protein: CASSSQGLAGDNGQFF. The CDR3, as DNA: TGTGCCAGCAGCTCCCAGGGACTAGCGGGGGACAATGGGCAGTTCTTC. This chain links TRBV7-2 with TRBJ2-1; 14 nucleotides agree with TRBD2. The CDR3 consists of 16 residues. Germline V CDR1 and CDR2: SGHTA, FQGNSA.

V usage is TRBV5-1 and J usage is TRBJ2-7; D unclear. Trimming stripped 7 bases from V and 0 bases from J, with 14 bases between. The germline gives CDR1 SGHRS, CDR2 YFSETQ. The CDR3 sequence is 14 residues long. CDR3 amino acids: CASAGTQHSYEQYF. CDR3 coding DNA: TGCGCCAGCGCCGGCACTCAGCACTCCTACGAGCAGTACTTC. Supplemented by reference TRBV5-1 and TRBJ2-7, the full variable domain reads KAGVTQTPRYLIKTRGQQVTLSCSPISGHRSVSWYQQTPGQGLQFLFEYFSETQRNKGNFPGRFSGRQFSNSRSEMNVSTLELGDSALYLCASAGTQHSYEQYFGPGTRLTVT.

CDR3 loop: CASSPRNLAGGSTDTQYF. For the CDR3, the DNA is TGTGCCAGCAGCCCCCGAAATCTAGCGGGGGGTAGCACAGATACGCAGTATTTT. V and J are TRBV3-1 and TRBJ2-3; 11 bases are shared with TRBD2. This CDR3 spans 18 amino acids. Germline assignment: CDR1 LGHDT and CDR2 YNNKEL (reference sequence). Unmatched junction bases numbered 9, after V lost 4 bases and J lost 0 bases.

A remark on this clonotype: It may be a read error: a sequence one base away is much more abundant. The chain employs TRBV6-5 and TRBJ2-5; 8 bases line up with TRBD1. The J call could be wrong; TRBJ2-1 is a better fit for the DNA end. The CDR3 length is 12 residues. The germline V gene has CDR1 MNHEY and CDR2 SVGAGI. The CDR3 DNA sequence: TGTGCCAGCAGGGACAGGGAAGAGACCCAGTTCTTC. This translates into CASRDREETQFF.